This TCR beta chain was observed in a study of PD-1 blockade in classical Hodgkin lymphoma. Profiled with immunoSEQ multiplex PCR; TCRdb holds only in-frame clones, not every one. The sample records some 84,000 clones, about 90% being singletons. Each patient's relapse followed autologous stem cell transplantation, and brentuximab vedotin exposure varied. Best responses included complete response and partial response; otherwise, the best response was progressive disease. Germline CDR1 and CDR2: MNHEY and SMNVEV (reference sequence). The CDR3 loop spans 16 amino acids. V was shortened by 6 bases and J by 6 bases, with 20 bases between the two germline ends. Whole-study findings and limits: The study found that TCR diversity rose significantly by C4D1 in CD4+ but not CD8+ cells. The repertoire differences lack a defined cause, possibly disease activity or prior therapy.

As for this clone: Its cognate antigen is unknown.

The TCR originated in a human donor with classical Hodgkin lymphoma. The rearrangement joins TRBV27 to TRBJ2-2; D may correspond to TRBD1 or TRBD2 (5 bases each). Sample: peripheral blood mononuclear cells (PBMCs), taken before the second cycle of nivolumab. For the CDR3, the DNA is TGTGCCAGCAGACCCTACGGGACCAAACGCCCCGGGGAGCTGTTTTTT. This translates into CASRPYGTKRPGELFF.